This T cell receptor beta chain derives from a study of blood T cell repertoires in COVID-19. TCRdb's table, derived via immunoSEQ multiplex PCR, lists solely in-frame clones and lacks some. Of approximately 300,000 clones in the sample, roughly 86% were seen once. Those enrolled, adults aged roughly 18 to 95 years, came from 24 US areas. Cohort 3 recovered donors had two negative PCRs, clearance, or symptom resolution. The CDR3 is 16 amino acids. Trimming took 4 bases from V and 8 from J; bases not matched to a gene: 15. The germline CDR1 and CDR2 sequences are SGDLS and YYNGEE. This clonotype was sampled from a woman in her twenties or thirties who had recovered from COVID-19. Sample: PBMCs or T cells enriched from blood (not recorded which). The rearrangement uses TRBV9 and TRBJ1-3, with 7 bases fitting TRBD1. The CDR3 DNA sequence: TGTGCCAGCAGCCCCGAGCCCGACAGGGCAGGAGACACCATATATTTT. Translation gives CASSPEPDRAGDTIYF.